The 24 T cell receptor beta chains listed next were all sequenced from one sample in a study of cytomegalovirus exposure and HLA in healthy donors. Sequencing was performed with immunoSEQ multiplex PCR; in TCRdb, only in-frame clones are kept and a portion is missing. The table records approximately 180,000 clones, around nine tenths of them present only once. Material: PBMCs. The receptor source for this set is a woman aged 25 to 39 in good health and CMV-seronegative.

The chain recombines TRBV2 with TRBJ1-2; TRBD1 agrees at 10 bases. Germline V lookup: CDR1 SNHLY, CDR2 FYNNEI. V lost 5 bases to trimming and J lost 8 bases; unmatched junction nucleotides: 11. The CDR3 runs 15 residues. The CDR3, as DNA: TGTGCCAGCAGTTCTACCGGACAGGGGGTTTTGGGCTACACCTTC. Amino acids: CASSSTGQGVLGYTF.

The V gene is TRBV27, the J gene TRBJ1-4; possible D gene TRBD1, 5 bases. This CDR3 spans 12 amino acids. Germline lookup yields CDR1 MNHEY and CDR2 SMNVEV (reference sequence). Trimming took off 3 bases at V and 10 bases at J, with 9 bases between the two ends. The CDR3 bases are TGTGCCAGCAGTTTTCGGGGGGGAAAACTGTTTTTT. This sequence encodes CASSFRGGKLFF.

The CDR3 nucleotides read TGTGCCAGCAGCTCCCCTAGCGGGGGTGGAGAGACCCAGTACTTC. Translating gives CASSSPSGGGETQYF. The chain combines TRBV5-4 with TRBJ2-5; 10 nucleotides line up with TRBD2. CDR3 length: 15 residues. V shed 3 bases and J 4 bases; nucleotides not matched to a gene: 6. Germline loops: CDR1 SGHNT, CDR2 YYREEE (reference sequence).

V gene TRBV5-4 combines with J gene TRBJ1-4; D is unclear. V was clipped by 0 bases and J by 3 bases, with 9 bases between them. The CDR3 has 15 amino acids. CDR1 is SGHNT, CDR2 YYREEE, per germline (reference sequence). The CDR3 sequence: CASSLEQNANEKLFF. CDR3 in DNA: TGTGCCAGCAGCTTGGAACAGAATGCTAATGAAAAACTGTTTTTT.

V is TRBV11-2 and J is TRBJ1-2; TRBD1 might be the D (6 bases). V lost 5 bases, J lost 5 bases, and 15 bases lay in between. The germline V gene encodes CDR1 SGHAT and CDR2 FQNNGV. The CDR3 spans 14 residues. The CDR3 sequence is CASSPDGTFYGYTF. DNA for the CDR3: TGTGCCAGCAGCCCGGACGGGACATTTTATGGCTACACCTTC.

The CDR3 DNA reads TGTGCCAGCAGCTTAGAACCAGGGTGGAACACTGAAGCTTTCTTT. It codes for CASSLEPGWNTEAFF. The chain is built from TRBV7-9 and TRBJ1-1; D might be TRBD1 (5 bases). This CDR3 comprises 15 residues. Germline-derived CDR1 and CDR2 are SEHNR and FQNEAQ (reference sequence). Trimming took 1 base from V and 1 from J, leaving 10 bases between them. The full variable domain, completed using reference TRBV7-9 and TRBJ1-1, is DTGVSQNPRHKITKRGQNVTFRCDPISEHNRLYWYRQTLGQGPEFLTYFQNEAQLEKSRLLSDRFSAERPKGSFSTLEIQRTEQGDSAMYLCASSLEPGWNTEAFFGQGTRLTVV.

V gene TRBV7-9 combines with J gene TRBJ2-5; perhaps TRBD1 as D (6 bases). Trimming took off 6 bases at V and 4 bases at J, with 18 bases between the two ends. This CDR3 comprises 15 residues. Germline V lookup: CDR1 SEHNR, CDR2 FQNEAQ (reference sequence). The CDR3 here is CASRPQGPVGETQYF. CDR3 coding DNA: TGTGCCAGCAGGCCCCAGGGGCCGGTGGGAGAGACCCAGTACTTC.

The rearrangement links TRBV29-1 to TRBJ1-2, with 8 bases matching TRBD1. Per germline, CDR1 SQVTM and CDR2 ANQGSEA. The CDR3 spans 15 residues. The J segment lost 4 bases and the V segment lost 2 bases, leaving 9 bases of the junction unmatched. In DNA, the CDR3 is TGCAGCGTTGAAACAAGACAGGGGCTGGCCTATGGCTACACCTTC. The encoded protein is CSVETRQGLAYGYTF.

The CDR3 nucleotides read TGTGCCTGGACCCCCGCTGGAAACACCATATATTTT. Translated, it gives CAWTPAGNTIYF. The chain links TRBV30 to TRBJ1-3; D not certain. Trimming shortened V by 4 bases and J by 2 bases, and 6 bases separated the two germline ends. The CDR3 is 12 residues long. Germline loops: CDR1 GTSNPN, CDR2 SVGIG (reference sequence). Using reference TRBV30 and TRBJ1-3 for the parts outside the CDR3, the full variable domain is SQTIHQWPATLVQPVGSPLSLECTVEGTSNPNLYWYRQAAGRGLQLLFYSVGIGQISSEVPQNLSASRPQDRQFILSSKKLLLSDSGFYLCAWTPAGNTIYFGEGSWLTVV.

The V and J genes are TRBV6-5 and TRBJ2-5, with 7 bases identical to TRBD2. Germline trimming cut 0 bases from V and 5 bases from J; bases unmatched to any gene: 3. The CDR3 length is 14 residues. CDR1 MNHEY and CDR2 SVGAGI come from the germline V gene. The chain's CDR3 is CASSYSGGWETQYF. Here the CDR3 DNA reads TGTGCCAGCAGTTACTCGGGAGGGTGGGAGACCCAGTACTTC.

The chain joins TRBV4-1 to TRBJ1-4, with 10 bases that match TRBD1. V was clipped by 6 bases and J by 2 bases; unmatched bases: 12. Per germline, CDR1 MGHRA and CDR2 YSYEKL. The CDR3 runs 18 residues. This CDR3 is CASRPMTGGSRTNEKLFF. In nucleotides, the CDR3 is TGCGCCAGCAGACCTATGACAGGGGGCAGTAGGACTAATGAAAAACTGTTTTTT.

The V gene is TRBV7-2, the J gene TRBJ1-5; no definite D call. This CDR3 has 15 residues. Germline loops: CDR1 SGHTA, CDR2 FQGNSA. The V gene lost 1 base and the J gene lost 3 bases, with 10 bases spanning the gap. CDR3 in DNA: TGTGCCAGCAGCTTAGGGTCCCTAGCCAATCAGCCCCAGCATTTT. Amino acids: CASSLGSLANQPQHF.

This chain uses TRBV10-3 with TRBJ2-7, with a tentative D call TRBD2 (6 bases). CDR3 length: 13 amino acids. V shed 11 bases and J shed 3 bases, with 17 bases lying between them. CDR1 is ENHRY, CDR2 SYGVKD, per germline. The CDR3 sequence is CAVGTVSLYEQYF. The CDR3 nucleotides are TGTGCCGTAGGGACTGTTTCCCTCTACGAGCAGTACTTC.

The chain links TRBV2 to TRBJ2-1; the match to TRBD2 covers 7 bases. The CDR3 length is 13 residues. The ends lost 8 bases at V and 15 bases at J; junction bases unmatched: 16. Per germline, CDR1 SNHLY and CDR2 FYNNEI. CDR3 loop: CASYPHLRLAGFF. The CDR3 nucleotides are TGTGCCAGCTACCCGCACCTGAGACTAGCTGGGTTCTTC.

The chain recombines TRBV4-1 with TRBJ1-1; D not certain. The CDR3 is 13 residues long. The V end was cut by 3 bases, the J end by 6 bases, with 11 bases between. Germline lookup yields CDR1 MGHRA and CDR2 YSYEKL. CDR3 nucleotides: TGCGCCAGCAGCCAGAGTGGGCGATCTGAAGCTTTCTTT. This encodes CASSQSGRSEAFF.

This rearrangement joins TRBV2 to TRBJ1-2; 8 bases are a match to TRBD1. Germline V CDR1 and CDR2: SNHLY, FYNNEI. This CDR3 spans 14 amino acids. The V segment lost 5 bases and the J segment 2 bases; nucleotides outside the gene matches: 4. This CDR3 is CASSPQGANYGYTF. The DNA of the CDR3 is TGTGCCAGCAGTCCTCAGGGGGCGAACTATGGCTACACCTTC.

This rearrangement joins TRBV6-1 to TRBJ1-2; 9 nucleotides match TRBD1. The length of the CDR3 is 14 residues. Germline V lookup: CDR1 MNHNS, CDR2 SASEGT. Trimming took 4 bases from V and 10 from J; bases not matched to a gene: 10. The CDR3 nucleotides read TGTGCCAGCAGTGTAGTGGACAGGGGATTCGACTACACCTTC. As protein: CASSVVDRGFDYTF.

Comment on this clone: At one boundary the junction diverges from the germline segment, which might be a read error. The rearrangement uses TRBV10-1 and TRBJ2-1; D not resolved. The CDR3 covers 13 residues. The V gene's germline CDR1 is WNHNN and CDR2 SYGVQD (reference sequence). CDR3 bases: TGCGCCAGCAGTGAAAGACCCTACAGTGAGCAGTTCTTC. This translates into CASSERPYSEQFF.

This clone was recorded once. The chain combines TRBV4-2 with TRBJ1-1; D perhaps matches TRBD1 (6 bases). Per germline, CDR1 LGHNA and CDR2 YNFKEQ. The CDR3 has 17 amino acids. V lost 1 base, J lost 2 bases, and 17 bases lay in between. As DNA, the CDR3 is TGTGCCAGCAGCCAAGGCCTGAGGGGGACGGCCAACACTGAAGCTTTCTTT. It yields the protein CASSQGLRGTANTEAFF.

The chain joins TRBV2 to TRBJ2-5; 7 nucleotides agree with TRBD1. Trimming at V came to 6 bases and at J to 5 bases, leaving 12 bases not matched to a gene. The CDR3 is 15 residues long. The V gene's germline CDR1 is SNHLY and CDR2 FYNNEI. The CDR3 nucleotides read TGTGCCAGCAGGGGCACCGGGACAGAGGGCGAGACCCAGTACTTC. As protein: CASRGTGTEGETQYF.

The V and J genes are TRBV2 and TRBJ2-2, with TRBD2 as a possible D gene (6 bases). Germline V gene lookup returns CDR1 SNHLY and CDR2 FYNNEI. Trimming pared 7 bases from V and 4 bases from J, leaving 19 bases between. The CDR3 runs 16 residues. CDR3 DNA: TGTGCCAGCATAACCGGAGGGCGGGTCAGCACCGGGGAGCTGTTTTTT. Its translation is CASITGGRVSTGELFF.

The chain recombines TRBV10-3 with TRBJ1-2; D is possibly TRBD1 (6 bases). V lost 0 bases, J lost 6 bases, and 14 bases lay in between. This CDR3 has 15 residues. Germline V gene data show CDR1 as ENHRY and CDR2 as SYGVKD. CDR3 nucleotide sequence: TGTGCCATCAGTGAGTCTACAGGGAGTCTTAATGGCTACACCTTC. The encoded protein is CAISESTGSLNGYTF.

J is TRBJ2-7 and V is TRBV4-3; D may be TRBD2 (6 bases). V lost 1 base to trimming and J lost 1 base, with 20 bases between them. Germline V CDR1 and CDR2: LGHNA, YSLEER. This CDR3 has 18 amino acids. The CDR3: CASSQGTSSGDFSYEQYF. The CDR3 nucleotides are TGCGCCAGCAGCCAAGGGACTTCATCCGGGGACTTTTCCTACGAGCAGTACTTC.

The rearrangement joins TRBV5-1 to TRBJ2-5; D may be TRBD2 (5 bases). Trimming took 0 bases from V and 2 from J, leaving 11 bases between them. Germline values: CDR1 SGHRS, CDR2 YFSETQ. The CDR3 is 15 residues long. The chain's CDR3 is CASSLGTTRQETQYF. CDR3 DNA sequence: TGCGCCAGCAGCTTGGGCACCACTAGGCAAGAGACCCAGTACTTC.